A single sample is the source of the 30 T cell receptor beta chains below, sequenced in a study of T-cell reconstitution after alpha-beta-depleted transplantation in children. Unique molecular identifiers were incorporated during preparation of the TCRbeta library. MiXCR, applied by TCRdb to the PCR reads, yields one record per CDR3 protein. The repertoire includes roughly 300,000 distinct CDR3 sequences, 10% of them detected once, and less than 2.5% sits in the top ten. The input for sequencing was PBMCs from the stem cell graft donor, taken from the stem cell graft. Every receptor here comes from a human donor who donated a stem cell graft to a child with acute lymphoblastic leukemia.

This clonotype was counted between two and nine times. This chain uses TRBV4-3 with TRBJ1-3, with no clear D. Trimming took 3 bases from V and 0 from J, leaving 12 bases between them. The germline V gene has CDR1 LGHNA and CDR2 YSLEER. This CDR3 is 16 amino acids long. DNA of the CDR3: TGCGCCAGCAGCCACCTGATCCGGAGCTCTGGAAACACCATATATTTT. It translates to CASSHLIRSSGNTIYF.

V and J are TRBV29-1 and TRBJ1-4; D remains ambiguous. The germline gives CDR1 SQVTM, CDR2 ANQGSEA. The CDR3 sequence is 11 residues long. Trimming removed 1 base from V and 6 bases from J, with 3 bases in between. CDR3 amino acids: CSVEADEKLFF. For the CDR3, the DNA is TGCAGCGTTGAAGCAGATGAAAAACTGTTTTTT.

This clonotype was observed a few times. The chain carries TRBV20-1 and TRBJ2-7, with D perhaps TRBD2 (5 bases). The CDR3 spans 12 residues. Germline V lookup: CDR1 DFQATT, CDR2 SNEGSKA (reference sequence). Trimming shortened V by 7 bases and J by 3 bases, and 13 bases separated the two germline ends. For the CDR3, the DNA is TGCAGTGGTCTAGCAGAGATCTACGAGCAGTACTTC. This translates into CSGLAEIYEQYF.

This sequence joins TRBV5-1 and TRBJ2-1; D is undetermined. The CDR3 has 14 residues. The V end was cut by 9 bases, the J end by 5 bases, with 18 bases between. From germline, CDR1 is SGHRS and CDR2 YFSETQ. The CDR3 region has the DNA TGCGCCACCGCCTTTCAGCCCCGGGACAATGAGCAGTTCTTC. This translates into CATAFQPRDNEQFF.

With regard to this clonotype: Just one base apart from a much larger clone, this may be a read error. The chain is built from TRBV5-1 and TRBJ2-1, with 9 bases that match TRBD1. CDR1 is SGHRS, CDR2 YFSETQ, per germline. CDR3 length: 15 amino acids. The J segment lost 5 bases and the V segment lost 7 bases, leaving 10 bases of the junction unmatched. CDR3 region: CASAAGTGSHNEQFF. In DNA form, the CDR3 reads TGCGCCAGCGCCGCCGGGACAGGGAGCCACAATGAGCAGTTCTTC.

This rearrangement joins TRBV7-2 to TRBJ2-7, with 12 nucleotides matching TRBD2. The CDR3 contains 16 residues. Germline-derived CDR1 and CDR2 are SGHTA and FQGNSA. V trimming: 5 bases; J trimming: 7 bases; junction bases outside the gene matches: 12. CDR3 residues: CASSPHSSGRAWEQYF. For the CDR3, the DNA is TGTGCCAGCAGCCCGCATTCTAGCGGGAGGGCGTGGGAGCAGTACTTC.

The V call is TRBV7-9, the J call TRBJ2-2; D perhaps matches TRBD1 (6 bases). The CDR3 spans 17 residues. V was pared by 5 bases and J by 4 bases, with 20 bases between. Germline V gene lookup returns CDR1 SEHNR and CDR2 FQNEAQ (reference sequence). The CDR3 DNA follows: TGTGCCAGCAGCGCATTGAAACAGGGTCCGATCACCGGGGAGCTGTTTTTT. This codes for CASSALKQGPITGELFF.

This clonotype was detected only a few times. This chain links TRBV10-3 with TRBJ2-7; 7 bases are shared with TRBD1. The germline V gene encodes CDR1 ENHRY and CDR2 SYGVKD. Germline trimming cut 0 bases from V and 6 bases from J; bases unmatched to any gene: 8. This CDR3 has 15 amino acids. Here the CDR3 reads CAISESKGAPSEQYF. The CDR3 coding sequence is TGTGCCATCAGTGAGTCGAAGGGGGCCCCCTCCGAGCAGTACTTC.

This clonotype showed up many times. The chain joins TRBV5-1 to TRBJ2-7; TRBD2 matches 11 bases. This CDR3 spans 18 amino acids. Per the germline V gene, CDR1 is SGHRS and CDR2 is YFSETQ. J gave up 2 bases and V 0 bases, and 10 bases lay outside the gene matches. The CDR3 reads CASSLVSGRALGAYEQYF. The CDR3 DNA reads TGCGCCAGCAGCTTGGTTAGCGGGAGGGCCCTCGGGGCCTACGAGCAGTACTTC.

This clonotype appeared a few times. J is TRBJ2-7 and V is TRBV12-3 or TRBV12-4; TRBD2 aligns across 10 bases. This CDR3 is 15 amino acids long. V lost 3 bases, J lost 0 bases, and 2 bases stayed unmatched. CDR3 sequence (DNA): TGTGCCAGCAGTTTTAGCGGGAGGAGCTCCTACGAGCAGTACTTC. Translating it yields CASSFSGRSSYEQYF.

This clonotype has more than one count but fewer than ten. The chain is built from TRBV10-3 and TRBJ2-7, with D possibly being TRBD1 or TRBD2 (5 bases each). Germline values: CDR1 ENHRY, CDR2 SYGVKD. The V end lost 7 bases, the J end lost 2 bases, and 18 bases lay between the germline ends. The CDR3 consists of 15 residues. CDR3 in amino acids: CAITPEGTGPYEQYF. CDR3 nucleotides: TGTGCCATCACCCCTGAAGGCACGGGGCCCTACGAGCAGTACTTC.

This clonotype was seen a handful of times. This chain uses TRBV20-1 with TRBJ1-2, with 7 bases that match TRBD1. V lost 3 bases to trimming and J lost 0 bases; unmatched junction nucleotides: 10. Germline CDR1 DFQATT, CDR2 SNEGSKA (reference sequence). The CDR3 totals 16 residues. The CDR3 spells CSAREQGRGPNYGYTF. In DNA form, the CDR3 reads TGCAGTGCTAGGGAACAGGGAAGGGGGCCTAACTATGGCTACACCTTC.

This clonotype came up many times. The V and J genes are TRBV3-1 and TRBJ1-5, with no clear D. Germline V gives CDR1 LGHDT, CDR2 YNNKEL (reference sequence). This CDR3 is 14 amino acids long. The V end lost 4 bases, the J end lost 0 bases, and 7 bases lay between the germline ends. For the CDR3, the DNA is TGTGCCAGCAGCCCTCAATATAGCAATCAGCCCCAGCATTTT. This sequence encodes CASSPQYSNQPQHF.

The chain uses TRBV25-1 and TRBJ1-6; D is unclear. Trimming removed 4 bases at V and 8 bases at J, with 6 bases between. Germline V gives CDR1 MGHDK, CDR2 SYGVNS. The CDR3 is 12 amino acids. This CDR3 is CASSVDYSPLHF. The CDR3 DNA follows: TGTGCCAGCAGTGTTGATTATTCACCCCTCCACTTT.

This clonotype showed up many times. The chain links TRBV5-1 to TRBJ1-5, with TRBD1 matching 7 bases. V gave up 0 bases and J gave up 5 bases; unmatched junction bases: 5. There are 15 residues in the CDR3. In germline, CDR1 is SGHRS, CDR2 YFSETQ. CDR3 nucleotide sequence: TGCGCCAGCAGCTTGGCCGGGACAGACGATCAGCCCCAGCATTTT. Protein sequence: CASSLAGTDDQPQHF.

The chain has TRBV12-3 or TRBV12-4 and TRBJ2-7; 12 nucleotides align to TRBD2. This CDR3 region has 16 residues. V lost 6 bases, J lost 6 bases, and 12 bases stayed unmatched. The CDR3 is CASSCLGLAGGSEQYF. CDR3 nucleotide sequence: TGTGCCAGCAGCTGCCTCGGGCTAGCGGGAGGGTCCGAGCAGTACTTC.

The J gene is TRBJ2-1, the V gene TRBV4-2; D unclear. In germline, CDR1 is LGHNA, CDR2 YNFKEQ. V lost 1 base and J 5 bases, leaving 6 bases between the germline ends. This CDR3 spans 13 amino acids. Written as DNA, the CDR3 is TGTGCCAGCAGCCAAGCATTCAACAATGAGCAGTTCTTC. It is translated as CASSQAFNNEQFF.

This clonotype appeared a few times. The chain employs TRBV6-1 and TRBJ2-7; the D call may be TRBD1 or TRBD2 (5 bases each). Trimming left V 2 bases short and J 6 bases short, with 14 bases between. The germline gives CDR1 MNHNS, CDR2 SASEGT. The CDR3 contains 14 residues. The CDR3 sequence: CASSESGRIIEQYF. In DNA form, the CDR3 reads TGTGCCAGCAGTGAATCGGGACGGATTATCGAGCAGTACTTC.

CDR3 amino acids: CASSQDWVVAGYEQYF. Here the CDR3 DNA reads TGCGCCAGCAGCCAAGATTGGGTGGTAGCGGGCTACGAGCAGTACTTC. V is TRBV4-3 and J is TRBJ2-7; 7 nucleotides line up with TRBD2. J lost 3 bases, V lost 0 bases, and 8 bases had no gene match. This CDR3 has 16 residues. Germline CDR1 and CDR2: LGHNA and YSLEER.

This clonotype occurred a few times. The V call is TRBV20-1, the J call TRBJ2-1, with 10 nucleotides matching TRBD1. Germline CDR1 is DFQATT and CDR2 is SNEGSKA (reference sequence). V shed 1 base, J shed 6 bases, and the junction held 12 bases outside the gene matches. The CDR3 sequence is 17 residues long. CDR3 DNA: TGCAGTGCTAGAGGGTTTCCCGACAGGGGGCACTTCAATGAGCAGTTCTTC. This gives the protein CSARGFPDRGHFNEQFF.

This clonotype was picked up a small number of times. V usage is TRBV7-2 and J usage is TRBJ2-1; the match to TRBD2 covers 10 bases. CDR3 length: 16 residues. Germline CDR1 is SGHTA and CDR2 is FQGNSA. J was trimmed by 7 bases and V by 1 base; bases with no gene match: 7. CDR3 amino acids: CASSLESLAGENEQFF. The CDR3 DNA reads TGTGCCAGCAGCTTAGAGTCCCTAGCGGGAGAAAATGAGCAGTTCTTC.

As to this clonotype: At one of its ends the junction is not consistent with the germline gene, which may arise from a read error. The chain carries TRBV29-1 and TRBJ2-7; 9 nucleotides match TRBD1. CDR1 and CDR2 (germline): SQVTM, ANQGSEA. The CDR3 extends over 14 amino acids. This CDR3 is CSVVGQGSSFEQYF. DNA for the CDR3: TGCAGCGTTGTAGGACAGGGGTCCTCCTTCGAGCAGTACTTC.

Only a few counts were recorded for this clonotype. The chain uses TRBV7-9 and TRBJ2-1; 7 bases are a match to TRBD1. The germline CDR1 and CDR2 sequences are SEHNR and FQNEAQ (reference sequence). The CDR3 loop spans 17 amino acids. V lost 4 bases, J lost 2 bases, and 11 bases stayed unmatched. The CDR3 DNA reads as TGTGCCAGCAGCTCCTTACAGGGGACAATCGCCTACAATGAGCAGTTCTTC. Encoded protein: CASSSLQGTIAYNEQFF.

This chain links TRBV12-3 or TRBV12-4 with TRBJ2-7; 7 nucleotides align to TRBD1. Losses at the gene ends were 2 bases for V and 0 bases for J; bases not matched to a gene: 4. This CDR3 is 15 amino acids long. The CDR3 DNA reads as TGTGCCAGCAGTTTAACAGGGGTGACCTCCTACGAGCAGTACTTC. Its translation: CASSLTGVTSYEQYF.

The chain recombines TRBV10-3 with TRBJ2-5, with TRBD2 identical over 14 bases. Germline V gene lookup returns CDR1 ENHRY and CDR2 SYGVKD. The CDR3 totals 15 residues. V lost 4 bases, J lost 3 bases, and 1 base stayed unmatched. This chain's CDR3 is CAISGGLAGEETQYF. DNA of the CDR3: TGTGCCATCAGTGGGGGACTAGCGGGGGAAGAGACCCAGTACTTC.

This clonotype occurred a few times. The chain employs TRBV6-1 and TRBJ2-7, with 7 bases lining up with TRBD2. Germline V lookup: CDR1 MNHNS, CDR2 SASEGT. With 5 bases clipped from V and 5 bases from J, the junction kept 15 bases outside the gene matches. This CDR3 comprises 16 residues. CDR3 loop: CASSSSSGTPPDEQYF. Here the CDR3 DNA reads TGTGCCAGCAGTAGCTCAAGCGGGACTCCCCCTGACGAGCAGTACTTC.

This clonotype was seen at least ten times. This chain uses TRBV20-1 with TRBJ2-3; D is uncertain. Looked up from germline, CDR1 is DFQATT and CDR2 is SNEGSKA (reference sequence). V gave up 6 bases and J gave up 0 bases, with 13 bases separating them. The CDR3 runs 14 residues. CDR3 residues: CSAPVGYSTDTQYF. CDR3 DNA: TGCAGTGCCCCCGTGGGATATAGCACAGATACGCAGTATTTT.

On this clonotype: A junction boundary mismatches the germline segment, possibly from a read error. The V call is TRBV5-1, the J call TRBJ1-5, with a weak D call TRBD1 (5 bases). The CDR3 spans 14 residues. Germline assignment: CDR1 SGHRS and CDR2 YFSETQ. The CDR3 loop is CASSLDMGGQPQRF. CDR3 sequence (DNA): TGCGCCAGCAGCTTGGACATGGGGGGTCAGCCCCAGCGTTTT. The full variable domain, in which reference TRBV5-1 and TRBJ1-5 provide the parts outside the CDR3, is KAGVTQTPRYLIKTRGQQVTLSCSPISGHRSVSWYQQTPGQGLQFLFEYFSETQRNKGNFPGRFSGRQFSNSRSEMNVSTLELGDSALYLCASSLDMGGQPQRFGDGTRLSIL.

This clonotype was seen more than once but under ten times. V and J are TRBV12-3 or TRBV12-4 and TRBJ2-7, with 10 bases aligning to TRBD1. V lost 5 bases to trimming and J lost 3 bases; unmatched junction nucleotides: 10. The CDR3 is made up of 16 amino acids. This CDR3 reads CASSPGQGPPLYEQYF. The CDR3 DNA sequence: TGTGCCAGCAGTCCGGGACAGGGGCCCCCCCTCTACGAGCAGTACTTC.

V usage is TRBV27 and J usage is TRBJ2-1; D is uncertain. V lost 2 bases to trimming and J lost 14 bases, with 16 bases between them. The CDR3 covers 13 residues. Germline V CDR1 and CDR2: MNHEY, SMNVEV (reference sequence). CDR3 bases: TGTGCCAGCAGTTTAAATTTACTGGACCCCGAGTTCTTC. It encodes CASSLNLLDPEFF.